The rows below give T cell receptor beta chains drawn from one sample of a study of neurological immune-mediated disorders. Each CDR3 protein is one row after TCRdb ran MiXCR on the 5' RACE reads. Among fewer than 110,000 distinct CDR3 sequences listed, about a tenth were seen once. Sample: PBMCs. The receptors here all came from a female donor with HTLV-1-associated myelopathy (HAM/TSP). Both conserved end residues are part of each CDR3. The D gene is left open where the match is weak. A clone size is listed for some rows: how often the clone was seen (once, few, many), or a class if it is expanded.

. | TRBJ1-1 | TRBV5-1 | many | TGCGCCAGCAGCTTGGCAGCAGGGGACACTGAAGCTTTCTTT | CASSLAAGDTEAFF
. | TRBJ1-2 | TRBV5-4 | . | TGTGCCAGCAGCTCGGCAGTCAGAAATGGCTACACCTTC | CASSSAVRNGYTF
TRBD1 | TRBJ2-1 | TRBV5-1 | many | TGCGCCAGCAGCTTGGCCCCGGGACAGGGAAGGAATGAGCAGTTCTTC | CASSLAPGQGRNEQFF
. | TRBJ2-7 | TRBV5-6 | many | TGTGCCAGCACCTGGGCGAGGAGCTCCTACGAGCAGTACTTC | CASTWARSSYEQYF
TRBD1 | TRBJ1-5 | TRBV5-5 | . | TGTGCCAGCAGCTTATCCCCCGGGACAGGGGGACCGGGGATGCCCCAGCATTTT | CASSLSPGTGGPGMPQHF
TRBD1 | TRBJ2-1 | TRBV27 | many | TGTGCCAGCAGCCCTGAACAGGGGCTAGAGCAGTTCTTC | CASSPEQGLEQFF
TRBD1 | TRBJ1-2 | TRBV5-6 | many | TGTGCCAGCAGCGAGGGACAGGGGGACGGCTACACCTTC | CASSEGQGDGYTF
. | TRBJ1-2 | TRBV3-1 | many | TGTGCCAGCAGCCAAGAGGGACCGACCTATGGCTACACCTTC | CASSQEGPTYGYTF
. | TRBJ1-1 | TRBV5-1 | many | TGCGCCAGCAGCTTGGGGGGGGGGTTGAACACTGAAGCTTTCTTT | CASSLGGGLNTEAFF
TRBD2 | TRBJ2-1 | TRBV6-2/TRBV6-3 | many | TGTGCCAGCAGTCCCTTTTTAGCGGGGGGGCACAATGAGCAGTTCTTC | CASSPFLAGGHNEQFF
. | TRBJ2-5 | TRBV9 | few | TGTGCCAGCAGCGTAGTATCAGAGACCCAGTACTTC | CASSVVSETQYF
. | TRBJ2-7 | TRBV5-1 | many | TGCGCCAGCAGCTTGGAGGACGAGCAGTACTTC | CASSLEDEQYF
TRBD1 | TRBJ2-1 | TRBV5-6 | many | TGTGCCAGCAGCGCAACAAGGGACAGCCAGTACAATGAGCAGTTCTTC | CASSATRDSQYNEQFF
TRBD1 | TRBJ2-7 | TRBV6-5 | few | TGTGCCAGCAGTCCCACACAGGGGCCAGCCTACGAGCAGTACTTC | CASSPTQGPAYEQYF
. | TRBJ2-7 | TRBV18 | many | TGTGCCAGCTCACCTGTGGGACGGGACGAGCAGTACTTC | CASSPVGRDEQYF
. | TRBJ2-1 | TRBV6-4 | many | TGTGCCAGCAGTGACGGGGATGAGCAGTTCTTC | CASSDGDEQFF
TRBD1 | TRBJ1-2 | TRBV5-1 | many | TGCGCCAGCAGCACTGGACAGGGTTATGGCTACACCTTC | CASSTGQGYGYTF
TRBD1 | TRBJ1-1 | TRBV5-1 | many | TGCGCCAGCAGCTTGGCCGGACAGGCCACTGAAGCTTTCTTT | CASSLAGQATEAFF
TRBD2 | TRBJ2-1 | TRBV10-3 | many | TGTGCCATCCGCGGTCCTGCTAGCGGGGGAGGCAATGAGCAGTTCTTC | CAIRGPASGGGNEQFF
. | TRBJ2-6 | TRBV3-1 | many | TGTGCCAGCAGCCAAGGGCCGGGGCCCAGTGGGGCCAACGTCCTGACTTTC | CASSQGPGPSGANVLTF
. | TRBJ1-3 | TRBV20-1 | many | TGCAGTGCTAGAGTCAGCTCTGGAAACACCATATATTTT | CSARVSSGNTIYF
. | TRBJ1-2 | TRBV12-3/TRBV12-4 | few | TGTGCCAGCAGTTTCCCAGGGTTTAACTATGGCTACACCTTC | CASSFPGFNYGYTF
. | TRBJ2-7 | TRBV7-2 | many | TGTGCCAGCAGCTTAGGGACCCGTGGGTCAGGGGACTACGAGCAGTACTTC | CASSLGTRGSGDYEQYF
TRBD1 | TRBJ2-7 | TRBV5-1 | medium-sized | TGCGCCAGCAGCTGGGGACACAGGGGCGGCGAGCAGTACTTC | CASSWGHRGGEQYF
. | TRBJ1-1 | TRBV5-1 | many | TGCGCCAGCAGCTTCGGCCAGGGTGTCGGCACTGAAGCTTTCTTT | CASSFGQGVGTEAFF
. | TRBJ2-5 | TRBV29-1 | many | TGCAGCGTTGAGGCCACTAGGGCTGGAGAGACCCAGTACTTC | CSVEATRAGETQYF
. | TRBJ2-1 | TRBV7-9 | many | TGTGCCAGCAGTTGGGACCTGGGGGCCACTGAGCAGTTCTTC | CASSWDLGATEQFF
TRBD2 | TRBJ2-1 | TRBV5-6 | . | TGTGCCAGCAGCCGTCTGACTAGCGGGACCTACAATGAGCAGTTCTTC | CASSRLTSGTYNEQFF
TRBD2 | TRBJ2-1 | TRBV5-1 | . | TGCGCCAGCAGCCAAGGGACTAGCGGATTGAATGAGCAGTTCTTC | CASSQGTSGLNEQFF